The 10 T cell receptor beta chains presented below share a single source sample, sequenced in a study of T-cell memory formation after mild COVID-19. Via MiXCR, TCRdb re-called the 5' RACE reads, giving one row per CDR3 protein. The top ten clones hold about 22% of a sample with about 340,000 distinct CDR3 sequences, under 15% of them seen once. The sequenced sample consisted of PBMCs or a T cell subset sorted from them (not recorded which). The receptors were gathered from a man between 18 and 29 years old who had mild COVID-19 (a few samples of this study predate the infection). Cell type and time point are not known.

The chain joins TRBV5-4 to TRBJ1-2; maybe TRBD1 (6 bases). Germline CDR1 is SGHNT and CDR2 is YYREEE (reference sequence). This CDR3 region has 14 residues. Trimming cost V 2 bases and J 5 bases, with 13 bases left between them. The CDR3: CASSFDGGAYGYTF. The CDR3 nucleotides are TGTGCCAGCAGCTTTGACGGGGGGGCTTATGGCTACACCTTC. The whole variable domain, filled in from reference TRBV5-4 and TRBJ1-2, reads ETGVTQSPTHLIKTRGQQVTLRCSSQSGHNTVSWYQQALGQGPQFIFQYYREEENGRGNFPPRFSGLQFPNYSSELNVNALELDDSALYLCASSFDGGAYGYTFGSGTRLTVV.

This clonotype was counted a few times. This chain connects TRBV13 to TRBJ1-3; D not resolved. The CDR3 has 16 residues. Germline V gene lookup returns CDR1 PRHDT and CDR2 FYEKMQ (reference sequence). Trimming took off 5 bases at V and 0 bases at J, with 14 bases between the two ends. The CDR3 sequence: CASSRATPSSGNTIYF. CDR3 nucleotide sequence: TGTGCCAGCAGCCGTGCGACGCCGAGCTCTGGAAACACCATATATTTT. The whole variable domain, filled in from reference TRBV13 and TRBJ1-3, reads AAGVIQSPRHLIKEKRETATLKCYPIPRHDTVYWYQQGPGQDPQFLISFYEKMQSDKGSIPDRFSAQQFSDYHSELNMSSLELGDSALYFCASSRATPSSGNTIYFGEGSWLTVV.

The chain is built from TRBV29-1 and TRBJ2-6, with 12 bases lining up with TRBD2. The CDR3 consists of 18 residues. The V gene's germline CDR1 is SQVTM and CDR2 ANQGSEA. V shed 2 bases, J shed 5 bases, and the junction held 10 bases outside the gene matches. CDR3 loop: CSVERKASGGARANVLTF. The CDR3 DNA reads as TGCAGCGTTGAAAGAAAAGCTAGCGGGGGGGCTAGGGCCAACGTCCTGACTTTC.

The chain couples TRBV7-2 to TRBJ1-1, with 8 bases identical to TRBD1. Losses at the gene ends were 7 bases for V and 1 base for J; bases not matched to a gene: 5. The germline CDR1 and CDR2 sequences are SGHTA and FQGNSA. The CDR3 has 14 amino acids. CDR3 coding DNA: TGTGCCAGCACCCTTGGACAGGGGAACACTGAAGCTTTCTTT. Protein sequence: CASTLGQGNTEAFF.

The chain couples TRBV7-6 to TRBJ2-1; no clear D gene. CDR1 is SGHVS and CDR2 is FNYEAQ in the germline V gene. V shed 4 bases and J shed 3 bases, with 16 bases lying between them. This CDR3 has 16 residues. This chain's CDR3 is CASSSLRHRNYNEQFF. The CDR3 region has the DNA TGTGCCAGCAGCTCACTAAGGCACAGAAACTACAATGAGCAGTTCTTC.

The sample holds a few counts of this clonotype. The V and J genes are TRBV12-3 or TRBV12-4 and TRBJ1-1; tentative D call: TRBD1 (6 bases). The V and J ends lost 6 bases and 5 bases respectively, with 16 bases between them. CDR3 length equals 14 residues. Here the CDR3 DNA reads TGTGCCAGCAGCCCGACAGGAAAGGGGACTGAAGCTTTCTTT. Translation: CASSPTGKGTEAFF.

This clonotype was picked up a small number of times. CDR3 sequence: CASSVGIGGGKTQYF. For the CDR3, the DNA is TGTGCCAGCAGCGTAGGAATAGGGGGCGGGAAGACCCAGTACTTC. The rearrangement links TRBV9 to TRBJ2-5; D possibly corresponds to TRBD1 (7 bases). Germline V lookup: CDR1 SGDLS, CDR2 YYNGEE. This CDR3 has 15 residues. V was trimmed by 0 bases and J by 6 bases, leaving 15 bases between them.

V gene TRBV6-6 combines with J gene TRBJ2-5, with 11 bases identical to TRBD2. This CDR3 contains 15 residues. Trimming took 5 bases from V and 2 from J; bases not matched to a gene: 4. The germline V gene encodes CDR1 MNHNY and CDR2 SVGAGI (reference sequence). This CDR3 is CASSNRLAGQETQYF. The CDR3, as DNA: TGTGCCAGCAGTAATCGACTAGCGGGGCAAGAGACCCAGTACTTC.

This clonotype has just one count. V gene TRBV5-4 combines with J gene TRBJ1-4; 8 bases match TRBD1. The germline V gene has CDR1 SGHNT and CDR2 YYREEE (reference sequence). V shed 4 bases and J 7 bases; nucleotides not matched to a gene: 9. CDR3 length: 15 residues. CDR3 loop: CASSPERTGTEKLFF. The CDR3, as DNA: TGTGCCAGCAGCCCTGAAAGGACAGGGACTGAAAAACTGTTTTTT.

A few counts support this clonotype. This chain connects TRBV27 to TRBJ2-7; possible D gene TRBD2, 6 bases. The CDR3 covers 13 residues. Germline values: CDR1 MNHEY, CDR2 SMNVEV (reference sequence). Trimming pared 0 bases from V and 9 bases from J, leaving 12 bases between. The CDR3 reads CASSLSGREVQYV. CDR3 nucleotides: TGTGCCAGCAGTTTATCGGGCAGGGAGGTGCAGTACGTC.